This T cell receptor (beta chain) was retrieved from a study of tumor-infiltrating lymphocytes in primary liver carcinoma. With roughly 540 ng total RNA as template and a constant-region primer, TCR beta cDNA was made. Libraries covering TCR beta were generated through three nested multiplex PCR rounds (using a slightly modified ARM-PCR). Amplification in the first two PCR rounds was performed using TRBV1-TRBV30 forward primers and a C-beta reverse primer for roughly 10 cycles each. TCRdb re-called the multiplex PCR reads with MiXCR, one entry per CDR3 protein. The sample yields approximately 110,000 distinct CDR3 sequences, 55% to 65% seen once. DNA and RNA were both co-extracted from about 20-30 mg of bulk tissue that had not been sorted. Those patients suffered from chronic HBV infection and were treatment-naive. The CDR3 runs 14 residues. Trimming cost V 0 bases and J 13 bases, with 16 bases left between them. Germline CDR1 and CDR2: SGHAT and FQNNGV.

The rearrangement joins TRBV11-2 to TRBJ2-1, with unresolved D. This sequence was found in a woman aged 55-75 years with primary liver carcinoma and hepatitis B virus infection. Sequences were obtained from liver tumor tissue from sampling region 1. The sample's subset: tumor region T1, superior pole. Here the CDR3 reads CASSLELRINGQFF. The CDR3 DNA reads as TGTGCCAGCAGCTTAGAATTGCGGATCAATGGTCAGTTCTTC. Complete variable domain (other parts from reference TRBV11-2 and TRBJ2-1): EAGVAQSPRYKIIEKRQSVAFWCNPISGHATLYWYQQILGQGPKLLIQFQNNGVVDDSQLPKDRFSAERLKGVDSTLKIQPAKLEDSAVYLCASSLELRINGQFFGPGTRLTVL.